The clone carrying this TCR beta chain was counted once. Its antigen is as yet unknown. A minimum of 7 million PBMCs was isolated per sample. The second PCR ran about 6 to 12 cycles with a sample-barcoded 5' primer and J-beta primers. A minimum of 3 million CDR3-containing paired-end reads was obtained for each sample. A single record per CDR3 protein comes from TCRdb applying MiXCR to the 5' RACE reads. Among approximately 790,000 distinct CDR3 sequences listed, less than 80% were seen once. This entry is derived from a study of blood T cells in healthy people across ages. Findings and limits, study-wide: Across the age range, TCR beta diversity per million T cells fell in a roughly linear way.

Germline V lookup: CDR1 MNHEY, CDR2 SVGAGI. V gave up 0 bases and J gave up 7 bases, with 15 bases separating them. The CDR3 totals 15 residues. V and J are TRBV6-5 and TRBJ1-2; no clear D. Sequencing was done on a sample of blood. The sequence was collected from a man aged 25-45 years in good health. The CDR3 nucleotides are TGTGCCAGCAGTTACTCGAGTCAGACGACGGGTGGCTACACCTTC. Encoded protein: CASSYSSQTTGGYTF.